Shown below are 16 T cell receptor beta chains from a single sample sequenced in a study of cytomegalovirus exposure and HLA in healthy donors. The PCR was carried out with 60 Vbeta primers and 13 Jbeta primers. The assay was immunoSEQ multiplex PCR, and TCRdb's table has in-frame clones only and misses some. Of 150,000 to 200,000 clones in the sample, approximately 73% were seen once. Sequencing was done on a sample of PBMCs. These receptors came from a woman aged 25 to 39 in good health and CMV-seropositive.

This clone is a singleton in its sample. This same CDR3 is encoded by further DNA sequences in the sample. The rearrangement joins TRBV27 to TRBJ1-6; D possibly corresponds to TRBD1 (5 bases). The germline gives CDR1 MNHEY, CDR2 SMNVEV (reference sequence). The germline V and J ends were trimmed by 3 bases and 7 bases, with 10 bases remaining between them. The CDR3 is 14 amino acids. The DNA of the CDR3 is TGTGCCAGCAGTTTCAGGGTCGACAATTCACCCCTCCACTTT. Its translation is CASSFRVDNSPLHF.

V gene TRBV7-2 combines with J gene TRBJ2-2; maybe TRBD1 (6 bases). The germline gives CDR1 SGHTA, CDR2 FQGNSA. The CDR3 covers 13 residues. With 5 bases removed from V and 4 bases from J, the gap between germline ends came to 8 bases. The CDR3 here is CASSGTPTGELFF. CDR3 sequence (DNA): TGTGCCAGCAGCGGGACACCCACCGGGGAGCTGTTTTTT.

This chain links TRBV27 with TRBJ2-3; 7 nucleotides align to TRBD2. Germline trimming cut 3 bases from V and 3 bases from J; bases unmatched to any gene: 6. CDR1 MNHEY and CDR2 SMNVEV come from the germline V gene (reference sequence). CDR3 length equals 15 residues. The DNA of the CDR3 is TGTGCCAGCAGTTTTTTTTCTAGCGGTACAGATACGCAGTATTTT. It is translated as CASSFFSSGTDTQYF.

J is TRBJ2-5 and V is TRBV29-1; 11 bases line up with TRBD2. Looked up from germline, CDR1 is SQVTM and CDR2 is ANQGSEA. The CDR3 extends over 16 amino acids. The V and J ends lost 4 bases and 2 bases, in that order; junction bases with no gene match: 9. As DNA, the CDR3 is TGCAGCGTTGTGGGCCGACTAGCGGGGCGACAAGAGACCCAGTACTTC. Amino acid sequence: CSVVGRLAGRQETQYF.

The chain is built from TRBV6-5 and TRBJ2-3; TRBD1 aligns across 8 bases. CDR3 length: 13 residues. J was trimmed by 7 bases and V by 5 bases; bases with no gene match: 5. Germline V gives CDR1 MNHEY, CDR2 SVGAGI. Here the CDR3 DNA reads TGTGCCAGCAGTCTTCAGGGGGCGTATACGCAGTATTTT. This gives the protein CASSLQGAYTQYF.

This clone was seen only once. The chain combines TRBV10-2 with TRBJ1-5; 9 bases map to TRBD1. The germline CDR1 and CDR2 sequences are WSHSY and SAAADI. The J segment lost 5 bases and the V segment lost 8 bases, leaving 4 bases of the junction unmatched. CDR3 length equals 13 residues. The DNA for the CDR3 is TGCGCCAGCCGGAGACAGGGGGATCAGCCCCAGCATTTT. It codes for CASRRQGDQPQHF.

CDR3 protein: CSVEHMAGVDEQFF. The CDR3 DNA reads TGCAGCGTTGAACATATGGCGGGGGTCGATGAGCAGTTCTTC. The V call is TRBV29-1, the J call TRBJ2-1; TRBD2 aligns across 7 bases. The CDR3 length is 14 residues. The germline V gene has CDR1 SQVTM and CDR2 ANQGSEA. J lost 8 bases, V lost 2 bases, and 9 bases had no gene match.

The rearrangement uses TRBV30 and TRBJ2-4; weak D call: TRBD1 (6 bases). The CDR3 is 15 residues long. Germline CDR1 and CDR2: GTSNPN and SVGIG (reference sequence). V lost 3 bases and J lost 9, with 21 bases in between. In DNA, the CDR3 is TGTGCCTGGAGCCCCGCCCCCGCAGGGGTGATCATTCAGTACTTC. It codes for CAWSPAPAGVIIQYF.

The gene calls are TRBV28 and TRBJ2-5, with 7 bases that match TRBD2. The junction had 10 bases not matched to a gene; V was cut back by 7 bases and J by 5 bases. CDR1 and CDR2 (germline): MDHEN, SYDVKM. The CDR3 length is 14 residues. The CDR3: CASNPAGLPETQYF. Written as DNA, the CDR3 is TGTGCCAGCAACCCAGCGGGACTACCGGAGACCCAGTACTTC.

The CDR3 DNA follows: TGTGCCAGCAGCCAACTAGCGGGGGTCTCCTACGAGCAGTACTTC. It encodes CASSQLAGVSYEQYF. This chain joins TRBV2 and TRBJ2-7; 11 nucleotides line up with TRBD2. Trimming cost V 6 bases and J 0 bases; bases outside gene matches: 4. Per germline, CDR1 SNHLY and CDR2 FYNNEI. The CDR3 is made up of 15 amino acids.

Regarding this clone: A junction end diverges from the germline sequence, so it may reflect a read error. The rearrangement joins TRBV7-9 to TRBJ1-6; TRBD1 agrees at 10 bases. CDR1 is SEHNR, CDR2 FQNEAQ, per germline (reference sequence). The CDR3 loop spans 16 amino acids. The CDR3 DNA sequence: TGTTCCAGCAGCTTGACAGGGGGCCAAAGAGATTCACCCCTCCACTTT. This encodes CSSSLTGGQRDSPLHF.

The chain has TRBV2 and TRBJ1-2, with 7 bases matching TRBD1. With V trimmed by 8 bases and J by 3 bases, 15 bases remained unmatched. The CDR3 extends over 16 amino acids. CDR1 and CDR2 from the germline V gene are SNHLY and FYNNEI. The CDR3 is CASYFDVQGGDYGYTF. CDR3 in DNA: TGTGCCAGCTATTTCGACGTTCAGGGGGGTGACTATGGCTACACCTTC.

The chain combines TRBV11-1 with TRBJ1-6; unclear D gene. V was cut by 6 bases and J by 10 bases, with 10 bases left in between. This CDR3 is 12 amino acids long. Germline V lookup: CDR1 SGHAT, CDR2 FQDESV (reference sequence). CDR3 DNA: TGTGCCAGCAGTTTAACAGAATCACCCCTCCACTTT. Amino acid sequence: CASSLTESPLHF.

Comment on this clone: One end of the junction does not line up with germline, which may come from a read error. The V call is TRBV9, the J call TRBJ2-6; a weak D match, TRBD1 (5 bases). The CDR3 spans 15 residues. From germline, CDR1 is SGDLS and CDR2 YYNGEE. CDR3 loop: CASSVAVEGANGLTF. In nucleotides, the CDR3 is TGTGCCAGCAGCGTAGCAGTTGAAGGGGCCAACGGCCTGACTTTC.

This chain uses TRBV5-1 with TRBJ2-6; D is unclear. Germline V CDR1 and CDR2: SGHRS, YFSETQ. Trimming took off 2 bases at V and 0 bases at J, with 15 bases between the two ends. This CDR3 region has 18 residues. The DNA of the CDR3 is TGCGCCAGCAGCTTCCCGACAAAGCCCGTCTCTGGGGCCAACGTCCTGACTTTC. Protein product: CASSFPTKPVSGANVLTF.

This chain uses TRBV19 with TRBJ2-2; 10 bases match TRBD2. The V gene's germline CDR1 is LNHDA and CDR2 SQIVND (reference sequence). Germline trimming cut 5 bases from V and 6 bases from J; bases unmatched to any gene: 6. The CDR3 has 15 amino acids. CDR3 in DNA: TGTGCCAGTAGTCCTCTAGCGGGGGCTTCCGGGGAGCTGTTTTTT. This encodes CASSPLAGASGELFF.